This T cell receptor (beta chain) was sequenced during a study of blood T cells in healthy people across ages. Through a sample-barcoded 5' primer and a J-beta primer mix, a second PCR was run for about 6 to 12 cycles. One entry per CDR3 protein, called by TCRdb with MiXCR from the 5' RACE reads. The sample yields fewer than 700,000 distinct CDR3 sequences, roughly 43% seen once. Germline CDR1 SGHNT, CDR2 YYREEE (reference sequence). The CDR3 spans 13 residues. The V gene lost 3 bases and the J gene lost 6 bases, with 11 bases spanning the gap. Healthy individuals of Caucasian origin from Russia, aged about 6 to 100, served as donors.

This clonotype originated in an elderly man in good health. The chain links TRBV5-4 to TRBJ2-3; D gene ambiguous. Sequenced material: blood. CDR3 in DNA: TGTGCCAGCAGCTCCAAGCCTATGGATACGCAGTATTTT. It encodes CASSSKPMDTQYF.